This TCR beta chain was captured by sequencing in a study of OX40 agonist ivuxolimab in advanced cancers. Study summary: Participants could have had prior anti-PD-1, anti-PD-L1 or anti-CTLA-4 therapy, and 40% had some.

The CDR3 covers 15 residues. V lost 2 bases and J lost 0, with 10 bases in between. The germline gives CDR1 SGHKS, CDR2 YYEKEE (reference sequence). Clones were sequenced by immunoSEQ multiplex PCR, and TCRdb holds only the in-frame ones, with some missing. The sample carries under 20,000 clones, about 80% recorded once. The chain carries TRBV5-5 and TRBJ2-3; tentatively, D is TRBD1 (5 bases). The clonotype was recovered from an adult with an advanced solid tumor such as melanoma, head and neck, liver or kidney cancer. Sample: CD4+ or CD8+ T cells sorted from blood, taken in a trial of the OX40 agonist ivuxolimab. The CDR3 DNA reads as TGTGCCAGCAGCTTTCCAGGGTCTAGCACAGATACGCAGTATTTT. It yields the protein CASSFPGSSTDTQYF.